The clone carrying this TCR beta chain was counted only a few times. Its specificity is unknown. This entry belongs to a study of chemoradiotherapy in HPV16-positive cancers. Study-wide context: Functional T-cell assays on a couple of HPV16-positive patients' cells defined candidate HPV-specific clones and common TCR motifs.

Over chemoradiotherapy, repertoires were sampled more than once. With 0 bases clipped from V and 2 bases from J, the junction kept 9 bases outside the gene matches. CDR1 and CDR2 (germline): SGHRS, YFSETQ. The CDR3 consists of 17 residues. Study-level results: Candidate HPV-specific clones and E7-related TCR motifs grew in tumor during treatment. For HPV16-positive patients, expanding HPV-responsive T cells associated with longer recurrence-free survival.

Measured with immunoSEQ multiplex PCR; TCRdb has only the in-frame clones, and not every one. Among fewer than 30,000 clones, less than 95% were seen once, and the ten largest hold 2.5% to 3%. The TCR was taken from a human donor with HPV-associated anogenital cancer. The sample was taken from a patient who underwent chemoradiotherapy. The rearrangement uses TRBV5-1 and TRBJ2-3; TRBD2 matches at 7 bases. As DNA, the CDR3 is TGCGCCAGCAGCTTGGAGTCTAGCGGCGGCTACACAGATACGCAGTATTTT. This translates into CASSLESSGGYTDTQYF.